The rows below give T cell receptor beta chains drawn from one sample of a study of blood T cell repertoires in COVID-19. Repertoires were generated with immunoSEQ multiplex PCR, while TCRdb's copy carries only in-frame clones and drops some. The repertoire holds over 85,000 clones, roughly four fifths seen once, with approximately 15% in the top ten. Sequenced: peripheral blood. The receptor source for this set is a woman aged 60-75 years with acute or convalescent COVID-19. Both conserved end residues are trimmed from each CDR3.

>TRBV5-1|TRBJ2-2
ASNFQGLSSGELF
>TRBV20-1|TRBJ1-2
SASEGEANYGYT
>TRBV12-5|TRBJ2-2
ASAKTGELF
>TRBV21-1|TRBJ1-5
ASSKAPRGVPQPQH
>TRBV4-2|TRBJ2-2
ASSHITDNTGELF
>TRBV18|TRBJ1-6
ASSPLTGDNSPLH
>TRBV5-1|TRBJ1-1
ASSTRTGTFTEAF
>TRBV21-1|TRBJ2-3
ASSKSGKRGDTQY
>TRBV6-5|TRBJ1-2
ASSYSRQGRVGYT
>TRBV4-2|TRBJ1-3
ASSQEVTGYSGNTIY
>TRBV18|TRBJ2-5
ASSLDSKETQY
>TRBV11-1|TRBJ2-3
ASSRSGGTDTQY
>TRBV29-1|TRBJ1-2
SVEVKGRGASGYT
>TRBV10-2|TRBJ2-4
ASRDGTGGVIQY
>TRBV3-1/TRBV3-2|TRBJ1-6
ASSHLTGGQNSPLH
>TRBV30|TRBJ1-1
AWSGIRGARGNTEAF
>TRBV9|TRBJ1-5
ASSEGNRLNQPQH
>TRBV6-5|TRBJ2-3
ASRGTGTGGTQY
>TRBV5-1|TRBJ2-7
ASRAGEGYEQY
>TRBV19|TRBJ1-1
ASRSDRGETEAF
>TRBV12-3/TRBV12-4|TRBJ1-1
ASSLWRGTEAF
>TRBV7-8|TRBJ1-2
ASSLGRTGGVGYT